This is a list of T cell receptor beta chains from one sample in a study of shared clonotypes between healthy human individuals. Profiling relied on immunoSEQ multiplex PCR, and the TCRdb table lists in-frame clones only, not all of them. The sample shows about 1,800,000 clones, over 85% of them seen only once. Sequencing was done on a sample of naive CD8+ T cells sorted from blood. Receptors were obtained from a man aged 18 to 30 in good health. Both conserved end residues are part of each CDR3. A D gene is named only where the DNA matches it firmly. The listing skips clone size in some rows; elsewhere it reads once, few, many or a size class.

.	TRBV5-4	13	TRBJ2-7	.	TGTGCCAGCAGTCTTTCCTCGGCGGTCGGGCAGTACTTC	CASSLSSAVGQYF
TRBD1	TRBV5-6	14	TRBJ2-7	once	TGTGCCAGCAGCTTGGTACAGGGGGACTACGAGCAGTACTTC	CASSLVQGDYEQYF
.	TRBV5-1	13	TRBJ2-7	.	TGCGCCAGCAGCTTGGAAGACTTCTACGAGCAGTACTTC	CASSLEDFYEQYF
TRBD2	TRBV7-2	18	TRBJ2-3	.	TGTGCCAGCAGCTTAGAACTAGCGGGGGGGCTTAGCACAGATACGCAGTATTTT	CASSLELAGGLSTDTQYF
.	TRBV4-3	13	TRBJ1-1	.	TGCGCCAGCAGCCAAGATTTGGGGCAGGGGGCTTTCTTT	CASSQDLGQGAFF
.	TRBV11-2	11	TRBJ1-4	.	TGTGCCAGCTGGGGGGACGGAAAACTGTTTTTT	CASWGDGKLFF
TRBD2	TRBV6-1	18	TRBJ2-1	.	TGTGCCAGCAGTGAAGTAGGACTAGCGGGAGAGTCCTACAATGAGCAGTTCTTC	CASSEVGLAGESYNEQFF
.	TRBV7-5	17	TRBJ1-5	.	TGTGCCAGAAGCTTACCGGGACAGATTAATAGCAATCAGCCCCAGCATTTT	CARSLPGQINSNQPQHF
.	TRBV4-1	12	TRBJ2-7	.	TGCGCCAGCAGCCAAGATTTAGTAGAGCAGTACTTC	CASSQDLVEQYF
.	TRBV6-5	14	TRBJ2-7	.	TGTGCCAGCAGCCCTCTTTTGGGGAGAGACGAGCAGTACTTC	CASSPLLGRDEQYF
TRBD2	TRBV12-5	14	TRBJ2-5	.	TGTGCTAGTGCTGATAGCGGGTTACAAGAGACCCAGTACTTC	CASADSGLQETQYF
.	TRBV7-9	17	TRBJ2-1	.	TGTGCCAGCAGCCCCCGTAGCGCGGGAAGCTCCTACAATGAGCAGTTCTTC	CASSPRSAGSSYNEQFF
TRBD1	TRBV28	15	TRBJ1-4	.	TGTGCCAGCAGTTCGGGGACAGGGTGGGAAGAAAAACTGTTTTTT	CASSSGTGWEEKLFF
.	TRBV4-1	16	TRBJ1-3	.	TGCGCCAGCAGCCAAGATTGGCGGAGCTCTGGAAACACCATATATTTT	CASSQDWRSSGNTIYF
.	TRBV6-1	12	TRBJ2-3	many	TGTGCCAGCACCCCCTACACAGATACGCAGTATTTT	CASTPYTDTQYF
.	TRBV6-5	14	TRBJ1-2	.	TGTGCCAGCACCGAAATTGGAGGGGGAGATGGCTACACCTTC	CASTEIGGGDGYTF
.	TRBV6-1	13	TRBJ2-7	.	TGTGCCAGCAGTGAGCGACGATCCTACGAGCAGTACTTC	CASSERRSYEQYF
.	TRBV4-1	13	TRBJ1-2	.	TGCGCCAGCAGCCAAGCAGGGGCAGGCGGCTACACCTTC	CASSQAGAGGYTF
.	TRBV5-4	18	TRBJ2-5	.	TGTGCCAGCATCCGGGCCTTCCCCGAGGACGGGAACGAAGAGACCCAGTACTTC	CASIRAFPEDGNEETQYF
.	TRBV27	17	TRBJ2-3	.	TGTGCCAGCACCCATCCAGGCGGAGAATCTAGCACAGATACGCAGTATTTT	CASTHPGGESSTDTQYF
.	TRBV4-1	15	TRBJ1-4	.	TGCGCCAGCAGCCAAGTGGGGGGACTTAATGAAAAACTGTTTTTT	CASSQVGGLNEKLFF
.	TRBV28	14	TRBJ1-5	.	TGTGCCAGCAGTTTGGGGGATAGCAATCAGCCCCAGCATTTT	CASSLGDSNQPQHF
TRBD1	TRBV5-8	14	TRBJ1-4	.	TGTGCCAGCAGTTTGGACAGGGGGGATGAAAAACTGTTTTTT	CASSLDRGDEKLFF
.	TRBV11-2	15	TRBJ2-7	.	TGTGCCAGCAGCCTCAACCCGGACGTTAACTACGAGCAGTACTTC	CASSLNPDVNYEQYF
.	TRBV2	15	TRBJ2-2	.	TGTGCCAGCAGTGAACTCACCGCGAACACCGGGGAGCTGTTTTTT	CASSELTANTGELFF
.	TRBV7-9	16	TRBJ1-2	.	TGTGCCAGCAGCTTTGTTAAGGCGGAAGCTAACTATGGCTACACCTTC	CASSFVKAEANYGYTF
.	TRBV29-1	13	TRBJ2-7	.	TGCAGCGTCGTCCCCTTCAGCTCCTACGAGCAGTACTTC	CSVVPFSSYEQYF
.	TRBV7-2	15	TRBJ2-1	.	TGTGCCAGCACCCCTGACGGGAGTTCGTACAATGAGCAGTTCTTC	CASTPDGSSYNEQFF